Below are 29 T cell receptor beta chains sequenced from a single sample in a study of T cells in Graves' hyperthyroidism and ophthalmopathy. TCR beta CDR3 region amplification was performed from RNA transcripts. In the first-round RT-PCR of the TCR CDR3, the HTBI primer set was used. Via MiXCR, TCRdb re-called the multiplex PCR reads, giving one row per CDR3 protein. The repertoire holds fewer than 450,000 distinct CDR3 sequences, with about a sixth as singletons. Input material: blood. The receptor set was obtained from a woman under 40 with Graves' hyperthyroidism that later progressed to Graves' ophthalmopathy.

The V and J genes are TRBV30 and TRBJ1-6, with 8 bases matching TRBD1. Germline values: CDR1 GTSNPN, CDR2 SVGIG (reference sequence). This CDR3 spans 14 amino acids. J was trimmed by 9 bases and V by 2 bases; bases with no gene match: 6. The CDR3 loop reads CAWSSQGAFSPLHF. The CDR3 DNA sequence: TGTGCCTGGAGTAGCCAGGGGGCCTTTTCACCCCTCCACTTT.

This clonotype was picked up many times. CDR3 sequence reads: CASSFSFTSTDTQYF. The DNA for the CDR3 is TGTGCCAGCAGTTTCTCGTTTACTAGCACAGATACGCAGTATTTT. The rearrangement links TRBV12-3 or TRBV12-4 to TRBJ2-3; D remains ambiguous. The CDR3 sequence is 15 residues long. V lost 3 bases, J lost 0 bases, and 10 bases lay in between.

This clonotype was seen once. Germline is not matched at one junction end, which may reflect a read error. This chain links TRBV4-1 with TRBJ2-1; D unresolved. Germline V gives CDR1 MGHRA, CDR2 YSYEKL. The CDR3 contains 12 residues. The CDR3 nucleotides are TGTGCCAGCAGCCTGGAAAACAATGAGCAGTTCTTC. Protein product: CASSLENNEQFF.

This clonotype was observed many times. V usage is TRBV6-1 and J usage is TRBJ1-1, with D tentatively TRBD1 (6 bases). Germline CDR1 is MNHNS and CDR2 is SASEGT. The CDR3 covers 17 residues. Trimming took 0 bases from V and 3 from J, leaving 17 bases between them. CDR3 DNA: TGTGCCAGCAGTGAAGCGTGGGCAGGGGTCGTGGACACTGAAGCTTTCTTT. This translates into CASSEAWAGVVDTEAFF.

The chain is built from TRBV5-1 and TRBJ1-2; TRBD1 matches 8 bases. Unmatched junction bases numbered 7, after V lost 0 bases and J lost 6 bases. CDR3 length: 15 amino acids. The germline gives CDR1 SGHRS, CDR2 YFSETQ. The DNA for the CDR3 is TGCGCCAGCAGCTTGGACGGACAGGGAGGAGATGGCTACACCTTC. Amino acids: CASSLDGQGGDGYTF.

This clonotype was counted ten times or more. The CDR3 sequence is CASSYQAGGGSGANVLTF. CDR3 nucleotide sequence: TGTGCCAGCAGTTATCAAGCAGGGGGTGGGTCCGGGGCCAACGTCCTGACTTTC. The chain has TRBV6-5 and TRBJ2-6; TRBD1 aligns across 7 bases. This CDR3 has 18 residues. Germline CDR1 and CDR2: MNHEY and SVGAGI. The V segment lost 3 bases and the J segment 4 bases; nucleotides outside the gene matches: 12.

This clonotype has ten or more counts. The chain joins TRBV30 to TRBJ2-2; 8 bases are a match to TRBD2. J gave up 0 bases and V 5 bases, and 2 bases lay outside the gene matches. CDR1 is GTSNPN and CDR2 is SVGIG in the germline V gene (reference sequence). There are 14 residues in the CDR3. The CDR3: CAWVRGANTGELFF. Here the CDR3 DNA reads TGTGCCTGGGTGCGGGGGGCGAACACCGGGGAGCTGTTTTTT. Supplemented by reference TRBV30 and TRBJ2-2, the full variable domain reads SQTIHQWPATLVQPVGSPLSLECTVEGTSNPNLYWYRQAAGRGLQLLFYSVGIGQISSEVPQNLSASRPQDRQFILSSKKLLLSDSGFYLCAWVRGANTGELFFGEGSRLTVL.

This clonotype was recorded at least ten times. This chain links TRBV28 with TRBJ2-5, with D possibly being TRBD1 or TRBD2 (6 bases each). Germline CDR1 MDHEN, CDR2 SYDVKM. Trimming took off 6 bases at V and 2 bases at J, with 19 bases between the two ends. This CDR3 spans 16 amino acids. CDR3: CASRQPGRGQQETQYF. The CDR3 bases are TGTGCCAGCAGACAACCCGGGAGAGGACAGCAAGAGACCCAGTACTTC.

This clonotype has at least ten counts. The chain recombines TRBV27 with TRBJ2-7, with D perhaps matching TRBD2 (7 bases). V lost 4 bases and J lost 3, with 19 bases in between. Looked up from germline, CDR1 is MNHEY and CDR2 is SMNVEV (reference sequence). The length of the CDR3 is 16 residues. The chain's CDR3 is CASSWGGGGGDYEQYF. The DNA for the CDR3 is TGTGCCAGCAGTTGGGGAGGGGGAGGTGGGGACTACGAGCAGTACTTC.

The table lists this clonotype with many counts. J is TRBJ2-6 and V is TRBV11-2; D gene unclear. CDR3 size: 13 residues. Germline V lookup: CDR1 SGHAT, CDR2 FQNNGV. V dropped 5 bases and J dropped 2 bases, with 4 bases sitting between them. The DNA for the CDR3 is TGTGCCAGCAGCCCGGCTGGGGCCAACGTCCTGACTTTC. It codes for CASSPAGANVLTF.

This clonotype was detected only once. CDR3 sequence reads: CASLPRTRAGGSIYNEQFF. In DNA, the CDR3 is TGTGCCAGCCTTCCTCGGACGCGTGCGGGCGGTTCTATCTACAATGAGCAGTTCTTC. The chain uses TRBV19 and TRBJ2-1; tentative D call: TRBD2 (5 bases). Deletions cut 9 bases from V and 3 bases from J, with 30 bases between. Germline values: CDR1 LNHDA, CDR2 SQIVND (reference sequence). There are 19 residues in the CDR3.

The table lists this clonotype with many counts. The chain recombines TRBV28 with TRBJ2-1; a possible D gene is TRBD2 (6 bases). The CDR3 length is 13 residues. V lost 3 bases and J 6 bases, leaving 9 bases between the germline ends. Per the germline V gene, CDR1 is MDHEN and CDR2 is SYDVKM. The CDR3 DNA reads as TGTGCCAGCAGTTTTCGCGGGATCAATGAGCAGTTCTTC. Its protein product is CASSFRGINEQFF.

This clonotype was found once. This sequence may be a read error, since a much larger clone differs from it by one base. The J gene is TRBJ2-5, the V gene TRBV5-1; D gene ambiguous. The CDR3 has 14 amino acids. The V end lost 7 bases, the J end lost 4 bases, and 17 bases lay between the germline ends. Germline V gene sequence: CDR1 SGHRS, CDR2 YFSETQ. The DNA for the CDR3 is TGCGCCAGCGCGCCCGGTGGAAGTGGAGAGACCCAGTACTTC. Encoded protein: CASAPGGSGETQYF.

This clonotype has at least ten counts. The chain combines TRBV2 with TRBJ2-2; 7 bases match TRBD2. The CDR3 totals 14 residues. Germline-derived CDR1 and CDR2 are SNHLY and FYNNEI. V shed 10 bases, J shed 5 bases, and the junction held 10 bases outside the gene matches. The CDR3 DNA is TGTGCCACCCGGGAAGGGGAGGGGACCGGGGAGCTGTTTTTT. This encodes CATREGEGTGELFF.

At least ten counts were recorded for this clonotype. V usage is TRBV30 and J usage is TRBJ1-5; perhaps TRBD1 as D (6 bases). Trimming stripped 0 bases from V and 4 bases from J, with 7 bases between. The CDR3 has 13 amino acids. Germline V gives CDR1 GTSNPN, CDR2 SVGIG (reference sequence). The chain's CDR3 is CAWSVQGNQPQHF. Written as DNA, the CDR3 is TGTGCCTGGAGTGTCCAGGGGAATCAGCCCCAGCATTTT.

Ten or more counts support this clonotype. The rearrangement uses TRBV28 and TRBJ2-5; D remains unclear. The CDR3 totals 13 residues. V was shortened by 5 bases and J by 2 bases, with 9 bases between the two germline ends. Germline values: CDR1 MDHEN, CDR2 SYDVKM. CDR3 coding DNA: TGTGCCAGCAGTCCCCCCGCGCAAGAGACCCAGTACTTC. As protein: CASSPPAQETQYF.

This clonotype appeared many times. The gene calls are TRBV29-1 and TRBJ2-5; TRBD2 is a possible D gene (5 bases). V was shortened by 4 bases and J by 0 bases, with 15 bases between the two germline ends. Per germline, CDR1 SQVTM and CDR2 ANQGSEA. The CDR3 loop spans 15 amino acids. CDR3 amino acids: CSVGGKDWYQETQYF. CDR3 nucleotides: TGCAGCGTTGGGGGTAAGGACTGGTACCAAGAGACCCAGTACTTC.

In its sample, this clonotype was seen many times. The V and J genes are TRBV20-1 and TRBJ2-3; 7 nucleotides align to TRBD2. In germline, CDR1 is DFQATT, CDR2 SNEGSKA (reference sequence). The CDR3 extends over 16 amino acids. V lost 0 bases to trimming and J lost 0 bases; unmatched junction nucleotides: 6. This CDR3 is CSARDGRATSTDTQYF. The CDR3 DNA follows: TGCAGTGCTAGAGATGGGAGGGCCACTAGCACAGATACGCAGTATTTT.

CDR3 bases: TGTGCCAGCAGAAAGACAGGGGGCGCCTACAATGAGCAGTTCTTC. This translates into CASRKTGGAYNEQFF. The rearrangement joins TRBV6-2 or TRBV6-3 to TRBJ2-1; 10 bases are a match to TRBD1. Per the germline V gene, CDR1 is MNHEY and CDR2 is SVGEGT. The CDR3 runs 15 residues. Trimming cost V 6 bases and J 2 bases; bases outside gene matches: 4.

This clonotype was recorded a few times. The rearrangement joins TRBV14 to TRBJ2-2; 9 bases are shared with TRBD2. This CDR3 region has 16 residues. CDR1 and CDR2 from the germline V gene are SGHDN and FVKESK. With 6 bases clipped from V and 4 bases from J, the junction kept 9 bases outside the gene matches. The CDR3 DNA sequence: TGTGCCAGCAGGCCCACCGGGACTAGCTTCACCGGGGAGCTGTTTTTT. It is translated as CASRPTGTSFTGELFF.

Many counts were recorded for this clonotype. The genes are TRBV27 and TRBJ2-7; weak D call: TRBD1 (6 bases). The CDR3 is made up of 14 amino acids. Germline CDR1 reads MNHEY; CDR2 reads SMNVEV (reference sequence). V lost 5 bases, J lost 7 bases, and 18 bases lay in between. DNA of the CDR3: TGTGCCAGCAGTACAGAAGCAGGGGTGGGGGAGCAGTACTTC. Protein: CASSTEAGVGEQYF.

Comment on this clonotype: A much more abundant neighbour one base away suggests this may be a read error. The gene calls are TRBV24-1 and TRBJ2-5, with 7 bases that match TRBD1. Germline CDR1 and CDR2: KGHDR and SFDVKD. CDR3 size: 13 residues. The CDR3, as DNA: TGTGCCCCCAGCAACAGGGGCGGAGAGACCCAGTACTTC. Encoded protein: CAPSNRGGETQYF.

This clonotype was seen many times. The chain couples TRBV20-1 to TRBJ2-3; weak D call: TRBD2 (5 bases). The CDR3 runs to 13 residues. The ends were cut back, 3 bases at V and 4 bases at J, with 11 bases in the middle. The germline CDR1 and CDR2 sequences are DFQATT and SNEGSKA (reference sequence). The DNA of the CDR3 is TGCAGTGCTAGGACTTGGGAGTCAGATACGCAGTATTTT. This translates into CSARTWESDTQYF.

V usage is TRBV6-2 or TRBV6-3 and J usage is TRBJ1-1; the D gene is possibly TRBD1 (6 bases). CDR1 and CDR2 from the germline V gene are MNHEY and SVGEGT. The V end lost 8 bases, the J end lost 5 bases, and 12 bases lay between the germline ends. This CDR3 has 12 amino acids. The CDR3 region is CASVKGGTEAFF. CDR3 nucleotides: TGTGCCAGCGTAAAAGGGGGAACTGAAGCTTTCTTT.

This clonotype was observed a handful of times. The rearrangement links TRBV6-1 to TRBJ2-7; unclear D gene. The CDR3 has 12 residues. CDR1 MNHNS and CDR2 SASEGT come from the germline V gene. Trimming left V 7 bases short and J 3 bases short, with 10 bases between. For the CDR3, the DNA is TGTGCCAGCATTGGCGGCTTCTACGAGCAGTACTTC. Protein sequence: CASIGGFYEQYF.

Ten or more counts support this clonotype. CDR3 loop: CASTQTGPITEAFF. In nucleotides, the CDR3 is TGTGCCAGCACCCAGACAGGCCCAATCACTGAAGCTTTCTTT. The rearrangement links TRBV11-2 to TRBJ1-1, with D tentatively TRBD1 (6 bases). V lost 7 bases and J 4 bases, leaving 16 bases between the germline ends. This CDR3 is 14 amino acids long. Germline V gene data show CDR1 as SGHAT and CDR2 as FQNNGV.

As regards this clonotype: Since a much larger clone is just one base distant, this may be a read error. The chain has TRBV27 and TRBJ2-1; the D is unclear. Germline V CDR1 and CDR2: MNHEY, SMNVEV (reference sequence). With 4 bases removed from V and 6 bases from J, the gap between germline ends came to 13 bases. The CDR3 loop spans 14 amino acids. The CDR3 DNA is TGTGCCAGCAGTTCATGGCCTTACGGCAATGAGCAGTTCTTC. Amino acid sequence: CASSSWPYGNEQFF.

This clonotype turned up a few times. This rearrangement joins TRBV20-1 to TRBJ1-2; D uncertain. The CDR3 contains 14 residues. CDR1 is DFQATT and CDR2 is SNEGSKA in the germline V gene (reference sequence). The ends were cut back, 0 bases at V and 3 bases at J, with 11 bases in the middle. The CDR3 loop is CSARDMEFYYGYTF. CDR3 bases: TGCAGTGCTAGAGATATGGAATTTTACTATGGCTACACCTTC.

The chain couples TRBV6-1 to TRBJ2-3, with TRBD1 as a possible D gene (6 bases). Looked up from germline, CDR1 is MNHNS and CDR2 is SASEGT. The ends were cut back, 6 bases at V and 14 bases at J, with 18 bases in the middle. The CDR3 has 12 residues. The CDR3 region has the DNA TGTGCCAGCAGGCCCAGGTCCGGGACATGGTATTTT. Translating it yields CASRPRSGTWYF.